Listed below are T cell receptor beta chains from one sample, sequenced in a study of T cell responses to AZD1222 COVID-19 vaccine. Libraries were prepared by immunoSEQ multiplex PCR; TCRdb keeps only in-frame clonotypes and omits some of them. The table includes approximately 93,000 clones, 89% detected once. The source material was peripheral blood, sampled 28 days after the second AZD1222 dose. Receptors were obtained from an adult who received the AZD1222 COVID-19 vaccine. Both conserved end residues are part of each CDR3. The D gene is left open where the match is weak. The size field is filled for only some rows; it gives once, few, many or a size class.

j_call	v_call	clone_size	d_call	cdr3_nt	cdr3_aa
TRBJ1-2	TRBV4-1	.	.	TGCGCCAGCAGCCAAGGTGGACAGAGGGGCTACACCTTC	CASSQGGQRGYTF
TRBJ1-6	TRBV10-1	.	.	TGCGCCAGCATCAAGGGGTTGGATAATTCACCCCTCCACTTT	CASIKGLDNSPLHF
TRBJ2-2	TRBV3-1/TRBV3-2	.	.	TGTGCCAGCAGCCAAGGGGGAGGCACCGGGGAGCTGTTTTTT	CASSQGGGTGELFF
TRBJ1-2	TRBV7-9	.	.	TGTGCCAGCAGCTTAGTCGCGGGCTATGGCTACACCTTC	CASSLVAGYGYTF
TRBJ2-7	TRBV6-2/TRBV6-3	.	TRBD2	TGTGCCAGCAGTTACTCGCCGGGGACTAGCGGGGGGTCCCCTTTTCGCTACGAGCAGTACTTC	CASSYSPGTSGGSPFRYEQYF
TRBJ2-7	TRBV3-1/TRBV3-2	few	.	TGTGCCAGCAGCGGTCTTTCAGGCGAGCAGTACTTC	CASSGLSGEQYF
TRBJ2-1	TRBV6-5	.	.	TGTGCCAGCACCCTAGGGTGGAACAATGAGCAGTTCTTC	CASTLGWNNEQFF
TRBJ1-2	TRBV11-3	.	.	TGTGCCAGCAGCTTAGACAGCCAACGGAGGGGCTATGGCTACACCTTC	CASSLDSQRRGYGYTF
TRBJ1-1	TRBV30	.	.	TGTGCCTGGAGTGTACTTCAGGGTGCGAACACTGAAGCTTTCTTT	CAWSVLQGANTEAFF
TRBJ1-2	TRBV25-1	.	.	TGTGCCAGCAGTGATGGGGAGCCCTTCCGTGGCTACACCTTC	CASSDGEPFRGYTF
TRBJ2-1	TRBV12-5	.	.	TGTGCTAGTGGTTTGGTGGAGATGCAGTTCTTC	CASGLVEMQFF
TRBJ1-1	TRBV6-2/TRBV6-3	.	.	TGTGCCAGCAGTTATCGCCAGGGGTTTCATGAAGCTTTCTTT	CASSYRQGFHEAFF
TRBJ2-1	TRBV28	.	TRBD2	TGTGCCAGCAGGAAAGGTCCGGGACTAGCGGAAAATGAGCAGTTCTTC	CASRKGPGLAENEQFF
TRBJ2-5	TRBV18	.	TRBD2	TGTGCCAGCTCACCACTACCTAGCGGGGGAGAGACCCAGTACTTC	CASSPLPSGGETQYF
TRBJ1-1	TRBV18	once	.	TGTGCCAGCTCGACCAATGAGCCGGGGGCGAACACTGAAGCTTTCTTT	CASSTNEPGANTEAFF
TRBJ1-1	TRBV4-2	.	.	TGTGCCAGCAGCCAACCCGGCGCCTGGGGAGCTTTCTTT	CASSQPGAWGAFF
TRBJ2-5	TRBV5-4	.	.	TGTGCCAGCAGCCGTACATTGGGTCAAGAGACCCAGTACTTC	CASSRTLGQETQYF
TRBJ2-3	TRBV11-3	.	.	TGTGCCAGCAATCAGCGGATTAGCACAGATACGCAGTATTTT	CASNQRISTDTQYF
TRBJ1-1	TRBV30	once	TRBD1	TGTGCCTGGAGTGTTGGACAGGCTTACACTGAAGCTTTCTTT	CAWSVGQAYTEAFF
TRBJ1-2	TRBV7-9	.	.	TGTGCCAGCACCGTCGCCCAAGGGGGGATCTATGGCTACACCTTC	CASTVAQGGIYGYTF
TRBJ2-5	TRBV10-1	.	TRBD2	TGCGCCAGCGCCGCTAGCGGACAAGAGACCCAGTACTTC	CASAASGQETQYF
TRBJ1-6	TRBV5-1	few	.	TGCGCCAGCAGCAACACAGGTGGATCACCCCTCCACTTT	CASSNTGGSPLHF
TRBJ1-5	TRBV27	.	.	TGTGCCAGCAGACCTGACCTTAGCAATCAGCCCCAGCATTTT	CASRPDLSNQPQHF
TRBJ1-6	TRBV9	.	.	TGTGCCAGCAGCGTAGATGGGGTCGACAATTCACCCCTCCACTTT	CASSVDGVDNSPLHF
TRBJ2-3	TRBV24-1	.	TRBD2	TGTGCCAGCGGGACTAGCGGCACAGATACGCAGTATTTT	CASGTSGTDTQYF
TRBJ2-3	TRBV18	few	.	TGTGCCAGCTCACCAGTAGCCTCTAGCACAGATACGCAGTATTTT	CASSPVASSTDTQYF
TRBJ1-2	TRBV29-1	.	.	TGCAGCGTCGCCCTTGGCACCTATGGCTACACCTTC	CSVALGTYGYTF
TRBJ2-1	TRBV5-4	.	TRBD2	TGTGCCAGCAGCACCCCCAACGGGGGGGCCGAGCAGTTCTTC	CASSTPNGGAEQFF
TRBJ2-7	TRBV6-5	.	.	TGTGCCAGCAGATCAGAGGCCGAGCAGTACTTC	CASRSEAEQYF
TRBJ1-2	TRBV7-3	.	.	TGTGCCAGCAGCCCAACCCCCACCTTATCATCCGCGGGCTACACCTTC	CASSPTPTLSSAGYTF
TRBJ1-6	TRBV5-4	.	.	TGTGCCAGCAGCAGAGATCAGGGGATTCATTCACCCCTCCACTTT	CASSRDQGIHSPLHF
TRBJ1-2	TRBV27	.	.	TGTGCCAGCAGTCCCCGCGGAGATGGAGGCTACACCTTC	CASSPRGDGGYTF
TRBJ1-1	TRBV12-3/TRBV12-4	.	.	TGTGCCAGCAGTTCTCAGGGGGAAGCTTTCTTT	CASSSQGEAFF
TRBJ1-2	TRBV18	.	.	TGTGCCAGCTCACCACCGGAGGGAGGAGACTATGGCTACACCTTC	CASSPPEGGDYGYTF
TRBJ1-4	TRBV12-3/TRBV12-4	.	.	TGTGCCGTCGTGGCAGGGGTAGAGGAAAAACTGTTTTTT	CAVVAGVEEKLFF
TRBJ1-2	TRBV27	.	TRBD1	TGTGCCAGCAGTCCTAGGGGACAGGGGCTGCTATTGGGCTACACCTTC	CASSPRGQGLLLGYTF
TRBJ1-1	TRBV5-1	.	.	TGCGCCAGCAGCACCCGGGGGGGACACCGAGCTTTCTTT	CASSTRGGHRAFF
TRBJ2-7	TRBV29-1	.	.	TGCAGCGTTGACCTCGGGGACTACGAGCAGTACTTC	CSVDLGDYEQYF
TRBJ2-7	TRBV10-1	.	TRBD1	TGCGCCAGCAGTCGGACAGGCTCCTACGAGCAGTACTTC	CASSRTGSYEQYF
TRBJ2-7	TRBV2	.	.	TGCGCCATGACAGCCTCCTACGAGCAGTACTTC	CAMTASYEQYF
TRBJ2-5	TRBV11-3	.	.	TGTGCCAGCAGCTTAAGGGGAGAGACCCAGTACTTC	CASSLRGETQYF
TRBJ1-1	TRBV9	.	TRBD1	TGTGCCAGCAGCGTAGAAGGGGGCTCTTACACTGAAGCTTTCTTT	CASSVEGGSYTEAFF
TRBJ1-1	TRBV18	.	.	TGTGCCAGCTCACCATTCGGGGTGAACACTGAAGCTTTCTTT	CASSPFGVNTEAFF
TRBJ2-1	TRBV3-1/TRBV3-2	.	.	TGTGCCAGCAGCCAACCCCCCCGTACAGCCACCTACAATGAGCAGTTCTTC	CASSQPPRTATYNEQFF
TRBJ1-5	TRBV27	.	.	TGTGCCAGCAGTTCTTACGGCAGCCTCAATCAGCCCCAGCATTTT	CASSSYGSLNQPQHF
TRBJ1-1	TRBV18	.	.	TGTGCCAGCTCACCTTACGGACGTAGGACTGAAGCTTTCTTT	CASSPYGRRTEAFF
TRBJ1-4	TRBV2	.	.	TGTGCCAACCAACGGGACAATAATGAAAAACTGTTTTTT	CANQRDNNEKLFF
TRBJ1-6	TRBV10-1	.	.	TGCGCCAGCAGTGAGAGCAATTCACCCCTCCACTTT	CASSESNSPLHF
TRBJ1-6	TRBV5-1	.	TRBD1	TGCGCCAGCAGCGTGACAGGGGGCTCCTATAATTCACCCCTCCACTTT	CASSVTGGSYNSPLHF
TRBJ1-1	TRBV7-2	.	TRBD1	TGTGCCAGCAGCTGGGACAGGGCCTCCACTGAAGCTTTCTTT	CASSWDRASTEAFF
TRBJ2-1	TRBV29-1	.	.	TGCAGCGTTGAAGAAGCCGTGGCTGGTGAGCAGTTCTTC	CSVEEAVAGEQFF
TRBJ1-1	TRBV7-6	.	.	TGTGCCAGCAGCTTAGCCGGCCACGCGAACACTGAAGCTTTCTTT	CASSLAGHANTEAFF
TRBJ2-1	TRBV11-1	.	.	TGTGCCAGCAGCCTCCTCCTTGAGCAGTTCTTC	CASSLLLEQFF
TRBJ1-4	TRBV24-1	few	.	TGTGCCACCGGTCAGGGTTATGAAAAACTGTTTTTT	CATGQGYEKLFF
TRBJ1-6	TRBV1	.	.	TGCACCAGCAGCCCCAAAAGATGGGGGAATTCACCCCTCCACTTT	CTSSPKRWGNSPLHF
TRBJ1-1	TRBV9	.	TRBD1	TGTGCCAGCAGCGCCAGGGGGCGCATCACTGAAGCTTTCTTT	CASSARGRITEAFF
TRBJ1-4	TRBV28	.	.	TGTGCCAGCAGTTCCCCCGGACAGACTAATGAAAAACTGTTTTTT	CASSSPGQTNEKLFF
TRBJ1-2	TRBV4-1	.	.	TGCGCCAGCAGCCAATCTAGGGGAAGCTATGGCTACACCTTC	CASSQSRGSYGYTF
TRBJ2-7	TRBV3-1/TRBV3-2	.	.	TGTGCCAGCAGCCAAAGGTCCATAGGTGGTAACGAGCAGTACTTC	CASSQRSIGGNEQYF
TRBJ2-2	TRBV18	few	.	TGTGCCAGCTCACCAGAGCGAACCGGGGAGCTGTTTTTT	CASSPERTGELFF